The sequence of this T cell receptor beta chain was determined in a study of spatial heterogeneity in lung cancer. This clonotype turned up a few times. The CDR3 extends over 13 amino acids. With V trimmed by 4 bases and J by 12 bases, 5 bases remained unmatched. Germline V gives CDR1 SGHNT, CDR2 YENEEA. Sample time point: sample taken at primary tumor resection. Tumor, nontumor lung or frozen PBMC supplied whole RNA that was sequenced unsorted. TCRdb called the 5' RACE reads again in MiXCR, with one record for every CDR3 protein. The table shows about 44,000 distinct CDR3 sequences, with approximately 13% occurring only once.

The sample consisted of PBMCs, taken at surgery. The chain is built from TRBV11-3 and TRBJ2-3, with 12 nucleotides matching TRBD2. The receptor's source is a male donor with early-stage non-small cell lung cancer. In DNA, the CDR3 is TGTGCCAGCAGCTCAAGACTAGCGGGGGTCCAGTATTTT. Translation: CASSSRLAGVQYF. Together with reference TRBV11-3 and TRBJ2-3, the CDR3 gives the full variable domain: EAGVVQSPRYKIIEKKQPVAFWCNPISGHNTLYWYLQNLGQGPELLIRYENEEAVDDSQLPKDRFSAERLKGVDSTLKIQPAELGDSAVYLCASSSRLAGVQYFGPGTRLTVL.